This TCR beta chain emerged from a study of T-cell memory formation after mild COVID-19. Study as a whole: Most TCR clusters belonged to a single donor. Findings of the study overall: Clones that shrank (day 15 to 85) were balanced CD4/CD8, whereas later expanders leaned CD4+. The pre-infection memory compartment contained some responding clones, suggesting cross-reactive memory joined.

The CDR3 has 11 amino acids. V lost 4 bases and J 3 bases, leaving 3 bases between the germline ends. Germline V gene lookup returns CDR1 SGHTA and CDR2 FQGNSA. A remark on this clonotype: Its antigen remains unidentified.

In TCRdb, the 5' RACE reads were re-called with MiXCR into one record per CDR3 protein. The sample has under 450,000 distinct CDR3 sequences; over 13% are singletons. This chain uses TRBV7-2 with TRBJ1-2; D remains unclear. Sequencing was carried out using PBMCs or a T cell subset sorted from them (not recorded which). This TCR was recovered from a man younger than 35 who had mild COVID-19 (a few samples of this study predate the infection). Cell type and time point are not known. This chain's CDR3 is CASSSYYGYTF. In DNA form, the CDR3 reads TGTGCCAGCAGCTCCTACTATGGCTACACCTTC.